A selection of T cell receptor beta chains follows, all from one sample in a study of beta chain features in type 1 diabetes. The table came from immunoSEQ multiplex PCR; TCRdb's copy has only in-frame clones and leaves some out. The table has 350,000 to 450,000 clones, about 12% seen once. Sequenced material: naive CD4+ T cells from blood. Source of these receptors: a woman aged 18-35 years with type 1 diabetes. CDR3s include the opening cysteine and the closing phenylalanine or tryptophan. Fields, in order: V gene, J gene, CDR3 protein.

V gene: TRBV25-1; J gene: TRBJ2-1; CDR3 protein: CASSDLTRAGEQFF
V gene: TRBV5-1; J gene: TRBJ1-1; CDR3 protein: CASSSPGRDTEAFF
V gene: TRBV15; J gene: TRBJ2-2; CDR3 protein: CATSRGQPNTGELFF
V gene: TRBV30; J gene: TRBJ1-1; CDR3 protein: CAWSTQGVTEAFF
V gene: TRBV5-1; J gene: TRBJ2-1; CDR3 protein: CASSAFLAGGAGEQFF
V gene: TRBV7-2; J gene: TRBJ2-7; CDR3 protein: CASSSGTGGFEQYF
V gene: TRBV9; J gene: TRBJ2-1; CDR3 protein: CASSVGAGDYNEQFF
V gene: TRBV7-9; J gene: TRBJ2-2; CDR3 protein: CASSRTGGLRNTGELFF
V gene: TRBV13; J gene: TRBJ1-4; CDR3 protein: CASSPGGSSTNEKLFF
V gene: TRBV19; J gene: TRBJ2-7; CDR3 protein: CASSPRDRETYEQYF
V gene: TRBV4-1; J gene: TRBJ2-1; CDR3 protein: CASSQDPAGPYNEQFF